The 2 T cell receptor beta chains reported below all come from one sample, sequenced in a study. A single record per CDR3 protein comes from TCRdb applying MiXCR to the 5' RACE reads. The sample lists around 57,000 distinct CDR3 sequences; more than 25% were seen once. Sequencing used tumor-infiltrating memory CD4+ T cells sorted from the breast tumor. The sample's subset: memory CD4+ T cells, CD4+CD45RO+CD25-. The receptors were sampled from a female donor with breast cancer.

The V call is TRBV4-1, the J call TRBJ1-5; D is possibly TRBD1 (5 bases). The CDR3 is 17 amino acids. Germline assignment: CDR1 MGHRA and CDR2 YSYEKL. With 1 base removed from V and 7 bases from J, the gap between germline ends came to 20 bases. Here the CDR3 reads CASSQGSVRDLDQPQHF. For the CDR3, the DNA is TGCGCCAGCAGCCAAGGTTCAGTTCGGGACTTAGACCAGCCCCAGCATTTT.

This clonotype has a handful of counts. CDR3 amino acids: CASSPSTGGDTQYF. As DNA, the CDR3 is TGCGCCAGCAGCCCAAGTACGGGGGGAGATACGCAGTATTTT. The chain links TRBV5-1 to TRBJ2-3; 7 bases map to TRBD2. V dropped 4 bases and J dropped 5; count of bases not matched to a gene: 7. In germline, CDR1 is SGHRS, CDR2 YFSETQ. The CDR3 has 14 amino acids.